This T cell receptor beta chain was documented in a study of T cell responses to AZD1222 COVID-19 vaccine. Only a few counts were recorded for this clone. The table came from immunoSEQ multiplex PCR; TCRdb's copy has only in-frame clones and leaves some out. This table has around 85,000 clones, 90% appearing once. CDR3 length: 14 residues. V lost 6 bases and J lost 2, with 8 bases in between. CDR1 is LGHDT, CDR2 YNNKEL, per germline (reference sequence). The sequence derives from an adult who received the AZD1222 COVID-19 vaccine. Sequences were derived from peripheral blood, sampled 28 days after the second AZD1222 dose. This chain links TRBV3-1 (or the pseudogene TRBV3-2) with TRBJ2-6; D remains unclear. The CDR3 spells CASSEAAGANVLTF. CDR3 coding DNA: TGTGCCAGCAGTGAGGCGGCTGGGGCCAACGTCCTGACTTTC.